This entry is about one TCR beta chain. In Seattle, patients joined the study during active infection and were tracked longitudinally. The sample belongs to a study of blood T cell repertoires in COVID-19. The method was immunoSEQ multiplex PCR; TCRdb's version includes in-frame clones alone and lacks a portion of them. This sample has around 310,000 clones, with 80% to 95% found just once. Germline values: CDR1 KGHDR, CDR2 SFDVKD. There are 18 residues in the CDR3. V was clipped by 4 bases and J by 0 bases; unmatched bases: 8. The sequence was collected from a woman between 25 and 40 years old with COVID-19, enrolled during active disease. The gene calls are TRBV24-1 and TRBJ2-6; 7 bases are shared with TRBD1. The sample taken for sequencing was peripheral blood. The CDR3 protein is CATSETGQSYSGANVLTF. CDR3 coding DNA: TGTGCCACCAGTGAAACGGGACAGTCCTACTCTGGGGCCAACGTCCTGACTTTC.